This T cell receptor (beta chain) was observed in a study of T cell responses to AZD1222 COVID-19 vaccine. As for the study in general: Researchers grouped second doses given at about 4 or about 12 weeks into one pool. Findings of the study overall: An increase in Spike-specific TCR breadth and depth was observed after two AZD1222 doses. Donors were mostly white British, more females; clonal diversity possibly underestimated.

Profiled with immunoSEQ multiplex PCR; TCRdb holds only in-frame clones, not every one. This table has tens of thousands of clones, about nine tenths appearing once. The V end lost 5 bases, the J end lost 7 bases, and 15 bases lay between the germline ends. The CDR3 length is 13 residues. Germline V gene lookup returns CDR1 LGHDT and CDR2 YNNKEL (reference sequence). Of note for this clone: Its cognate antigen is unknown.

The starting material was peripheral blood, obtained on day 0 of AZD1222 vaccination. The chain links TRBV3-1 (or the pseudogene TRBV3-2) to TRBJ2-7; a possible D gene is TRBD2 (5 bases). This TCR came from an adult in good health. The CDR3 is CASSRSSGMEQYF. The CDR3 DNA reads TGTGCCAGCAGCAGGTCCAGCGGCATGGAGCAGTACTTC.